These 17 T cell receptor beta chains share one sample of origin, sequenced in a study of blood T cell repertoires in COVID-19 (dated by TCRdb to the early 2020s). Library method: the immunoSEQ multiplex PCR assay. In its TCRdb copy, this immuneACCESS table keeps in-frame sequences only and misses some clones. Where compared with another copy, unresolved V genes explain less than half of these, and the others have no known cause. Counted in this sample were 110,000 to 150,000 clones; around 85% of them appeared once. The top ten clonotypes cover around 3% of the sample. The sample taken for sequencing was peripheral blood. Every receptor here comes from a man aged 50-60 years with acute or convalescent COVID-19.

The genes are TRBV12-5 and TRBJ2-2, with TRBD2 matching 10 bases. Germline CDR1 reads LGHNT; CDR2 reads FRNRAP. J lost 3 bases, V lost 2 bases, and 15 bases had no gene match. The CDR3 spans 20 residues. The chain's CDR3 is CASGLLPRASGGPDTGELFF. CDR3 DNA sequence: TGTGCTAGTGGTTTGCTCCCCCGGGCTAGCGGGGGCCCCGACACCGGGGAGCTGTTTTTT.

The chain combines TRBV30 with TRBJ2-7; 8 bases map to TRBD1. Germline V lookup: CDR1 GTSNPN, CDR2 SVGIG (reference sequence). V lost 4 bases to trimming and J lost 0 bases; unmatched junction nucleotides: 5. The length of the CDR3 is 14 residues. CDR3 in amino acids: CAWTTGTGSYEQYF. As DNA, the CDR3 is TGTGCCTGGACTACCGGGACAGGCTCCTACGAGCAGTACTTC.

CDR3 protein: CASSPGQSMNTEAFF. CDR3 in DNA: TGTGCCAGCAGCCCCGGACAGAGCATGAACACTGAAGCTTTCTTT. The gene calls are TRBV7-8 and TRBJ1-1; D possibly corresponds to TRBD1 (6 bases). V lost 5 bases and J lost 0, with 13 bases in between. The germline V gene encodes CDR1 SGHVS and CDR2 FQNEAQ. The CDR3 length is 15 residues.

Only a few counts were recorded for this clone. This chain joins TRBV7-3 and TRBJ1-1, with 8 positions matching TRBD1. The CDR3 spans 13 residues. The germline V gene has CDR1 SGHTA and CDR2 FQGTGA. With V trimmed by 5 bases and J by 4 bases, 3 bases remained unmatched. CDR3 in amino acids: CASSVTGGTEAFF. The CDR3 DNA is TGTGCCAGCAGCGTCACAGGGGGCACTGAAGCTTTCTTT.

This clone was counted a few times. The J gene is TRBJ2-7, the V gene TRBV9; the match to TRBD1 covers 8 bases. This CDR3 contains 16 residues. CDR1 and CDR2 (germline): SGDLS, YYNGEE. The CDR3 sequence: CASTPKEGAGGSEQYF. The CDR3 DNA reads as TGTGCTAGTACTCCTAAAGAAGGGGCAGGGGGCAGCGAGCAGTACTTC.

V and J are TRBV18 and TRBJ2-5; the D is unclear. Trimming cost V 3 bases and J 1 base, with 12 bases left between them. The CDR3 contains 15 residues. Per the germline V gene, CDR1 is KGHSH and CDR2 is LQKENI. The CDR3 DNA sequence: TGTGCCAGCTCACCCGCCAGCAGGATCCAAGAGACCCAGTACTTC. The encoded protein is CASSPASRIQETQYF.

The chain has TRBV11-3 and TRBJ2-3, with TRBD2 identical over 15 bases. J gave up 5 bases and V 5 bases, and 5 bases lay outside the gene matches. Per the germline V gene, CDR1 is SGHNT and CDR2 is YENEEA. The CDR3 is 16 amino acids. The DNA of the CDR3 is TGTGCCAGCAGCAGCGGGACTAGCGGGGGGAAAGATACGCAGTATTTT. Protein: CASSSGTSGGKDTQYF.

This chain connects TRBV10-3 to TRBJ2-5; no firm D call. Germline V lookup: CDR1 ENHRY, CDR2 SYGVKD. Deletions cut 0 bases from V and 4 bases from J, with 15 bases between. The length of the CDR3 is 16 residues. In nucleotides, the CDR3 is TGTGCCATCAGTGAGTCCGCACCCTCGGGTGGAGAGACCCAGTACTTC. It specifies CAISESAPSGGETQYF.

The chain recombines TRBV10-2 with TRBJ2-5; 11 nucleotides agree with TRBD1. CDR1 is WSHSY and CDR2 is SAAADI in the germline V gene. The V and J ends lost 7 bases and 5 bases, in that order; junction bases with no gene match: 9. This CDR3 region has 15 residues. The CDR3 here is CASTPRDRGGETQYF. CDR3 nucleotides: TGCGCCAGCACCCCACGGGACAGGGGGGGGGAGACCCAGTACTTC.

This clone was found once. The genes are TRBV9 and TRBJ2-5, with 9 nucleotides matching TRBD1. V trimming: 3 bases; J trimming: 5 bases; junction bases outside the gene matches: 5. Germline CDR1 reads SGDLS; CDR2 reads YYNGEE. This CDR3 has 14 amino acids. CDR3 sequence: CASSATGGGETQYF. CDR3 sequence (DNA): TGTGCCAGCAGCGCTACAGGGGGCGGTGAGACCCAGTACTTC.

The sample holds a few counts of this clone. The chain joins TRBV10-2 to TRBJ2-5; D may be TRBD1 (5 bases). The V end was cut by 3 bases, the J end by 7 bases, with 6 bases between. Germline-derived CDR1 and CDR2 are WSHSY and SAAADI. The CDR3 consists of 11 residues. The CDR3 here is CASSERGTQYF. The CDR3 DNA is TGCGCCAGCAGTGAAAGGGGGACCCAGTACTTC.

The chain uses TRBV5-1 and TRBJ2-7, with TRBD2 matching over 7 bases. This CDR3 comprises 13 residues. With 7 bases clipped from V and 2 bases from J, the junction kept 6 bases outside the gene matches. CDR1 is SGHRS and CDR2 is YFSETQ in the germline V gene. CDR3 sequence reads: CASAIGRAYEQYF. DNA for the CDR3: TGCGCCAGCGCCATTGGGAGGGCCTACGAGCAGTACTTC. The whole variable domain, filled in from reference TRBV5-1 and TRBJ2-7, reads KAGVTQTPRYLIKTRGQQVTLSCSPISGHRSVSWYQQTPGQGLQFLFEYFSETQRNKGNFPGRFSGRQFSNSRSEMNVSTLELGDSALYLCASAIGRAYEQYFGPGTRLTVT.

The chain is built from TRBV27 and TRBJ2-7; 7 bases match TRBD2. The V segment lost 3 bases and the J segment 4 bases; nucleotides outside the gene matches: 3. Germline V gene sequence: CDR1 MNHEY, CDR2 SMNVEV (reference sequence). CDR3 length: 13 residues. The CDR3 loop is CASSLGGGYEQYF. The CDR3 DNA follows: TGTGCCAGCAGTTTGGGGGGGGGATACGAGCAGTACTTC.

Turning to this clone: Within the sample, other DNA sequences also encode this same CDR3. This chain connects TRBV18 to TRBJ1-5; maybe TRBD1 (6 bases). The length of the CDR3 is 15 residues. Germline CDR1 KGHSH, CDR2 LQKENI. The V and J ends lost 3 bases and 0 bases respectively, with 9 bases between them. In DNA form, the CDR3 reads TGTGCCAGCTCACCCGACAGGAATAGCAATCAGCCCCAGCATTTT. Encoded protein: CASSPDRNSNQPQHF.

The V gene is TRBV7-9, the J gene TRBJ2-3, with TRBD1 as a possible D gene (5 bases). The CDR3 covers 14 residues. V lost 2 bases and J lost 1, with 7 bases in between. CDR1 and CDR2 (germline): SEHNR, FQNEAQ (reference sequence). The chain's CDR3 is CASSLQQGTDTQYF. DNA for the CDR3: TGTGCCAGCAGCTTACAACAGGGCACAGATACGCAGTATTTT.

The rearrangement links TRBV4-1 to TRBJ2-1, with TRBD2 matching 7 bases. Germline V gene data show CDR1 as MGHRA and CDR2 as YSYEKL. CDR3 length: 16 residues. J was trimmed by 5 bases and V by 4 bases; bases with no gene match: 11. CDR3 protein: CASSPRRAGRNNEQFF. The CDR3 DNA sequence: TGCGCCAGCAGCCCCCGAAGAGCGGGAAGGAACAATGAGCAGTTCTTC.

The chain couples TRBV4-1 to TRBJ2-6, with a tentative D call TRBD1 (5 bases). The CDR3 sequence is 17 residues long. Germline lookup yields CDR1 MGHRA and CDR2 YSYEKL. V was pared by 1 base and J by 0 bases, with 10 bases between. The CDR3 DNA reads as TGCGCCAGCAGCCAAGTCAACAGGCCCTCTGGGGCCAACGTCCTGACTTTC. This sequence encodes CASSQVNRPSGANVLTF.